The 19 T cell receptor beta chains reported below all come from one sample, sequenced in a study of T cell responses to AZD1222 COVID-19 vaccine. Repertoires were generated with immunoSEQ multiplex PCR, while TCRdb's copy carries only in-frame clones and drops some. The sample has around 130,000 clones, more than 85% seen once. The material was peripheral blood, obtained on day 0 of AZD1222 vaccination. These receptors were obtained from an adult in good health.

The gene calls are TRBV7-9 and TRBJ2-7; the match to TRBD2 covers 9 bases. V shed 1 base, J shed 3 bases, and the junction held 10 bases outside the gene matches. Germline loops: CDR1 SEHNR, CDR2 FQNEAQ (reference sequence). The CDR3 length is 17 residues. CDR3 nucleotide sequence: TGTGCCAGCAGCTTAGACATCCAGCTAGCGGGATTCTACGAGCAGTACTTC. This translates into CASSLDIQLAGFYEQYF.

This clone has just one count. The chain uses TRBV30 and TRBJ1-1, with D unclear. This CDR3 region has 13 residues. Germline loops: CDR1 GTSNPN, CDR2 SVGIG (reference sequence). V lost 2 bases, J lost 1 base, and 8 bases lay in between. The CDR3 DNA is TGTGCCTGGAGTTGGAGGCGGAACACTGAAGCTTTCTTT. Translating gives CAWSWRRNTEAFF.

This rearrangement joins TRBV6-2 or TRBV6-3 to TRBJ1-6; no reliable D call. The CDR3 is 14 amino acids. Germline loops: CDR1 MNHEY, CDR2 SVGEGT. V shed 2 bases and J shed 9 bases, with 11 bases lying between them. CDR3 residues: CASSYGGGSSPLHF. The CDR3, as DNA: TGTGCCAGCAGTTACGGTGGAGGGAGTTCACCCCTCCACTTT.

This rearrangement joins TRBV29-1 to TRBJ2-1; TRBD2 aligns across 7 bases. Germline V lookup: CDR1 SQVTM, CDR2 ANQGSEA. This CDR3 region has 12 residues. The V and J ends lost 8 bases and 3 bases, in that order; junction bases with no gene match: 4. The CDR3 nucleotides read TGCAGCTGGGAGGGCTACTACAATGAGCAGTTCTTC. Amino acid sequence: CSWEGYYNEQFF.

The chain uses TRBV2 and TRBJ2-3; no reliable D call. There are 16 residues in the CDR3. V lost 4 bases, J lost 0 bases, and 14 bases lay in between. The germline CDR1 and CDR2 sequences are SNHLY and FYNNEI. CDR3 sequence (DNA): TGTGCCAGCAGTGTTCGTCTGGCCCTAAGCACAGATACGCAGTATTTT. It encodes CASSVRLALSTDTQYF.

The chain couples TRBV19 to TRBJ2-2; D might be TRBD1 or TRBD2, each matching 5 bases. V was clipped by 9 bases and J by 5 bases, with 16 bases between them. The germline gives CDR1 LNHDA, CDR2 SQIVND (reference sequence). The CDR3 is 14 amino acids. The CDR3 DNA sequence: TGTGCCAGCCAGTCGGGGCAGAGGACCGGGGAGCTGTTTTTT. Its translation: CASQSGQRTGELFF. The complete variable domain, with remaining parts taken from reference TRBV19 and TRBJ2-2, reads DGGITQSPKYLFRKEGQNVTLSCEQNLNHDAMYWYRQDPGQGLRLIYYSQIVNDFQKGDIAEGYSVSREKKESFPLTVTSAQKNPTAFYLCASQSGQRTGELFFGEGSRLTVL.

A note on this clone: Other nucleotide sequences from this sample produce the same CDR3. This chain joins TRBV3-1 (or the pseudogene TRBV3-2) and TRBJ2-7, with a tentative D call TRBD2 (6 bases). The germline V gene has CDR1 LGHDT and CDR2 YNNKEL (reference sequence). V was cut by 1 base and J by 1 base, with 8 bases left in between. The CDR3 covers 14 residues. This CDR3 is CASSQVADSYEQYF. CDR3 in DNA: TGTGCCAGCAGCCAAGTAGCGGATTCCTACGAGCAGTACTTC.

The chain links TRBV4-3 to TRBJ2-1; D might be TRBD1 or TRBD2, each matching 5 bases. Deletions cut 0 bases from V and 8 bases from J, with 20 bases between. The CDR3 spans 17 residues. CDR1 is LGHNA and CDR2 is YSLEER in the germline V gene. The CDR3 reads CASSQDNRGHLGDEQFF. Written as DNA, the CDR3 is TGCGCCAGCAGCCAAGATAATCGGGGTCACCTAGGGGATGAGCAGTTCTTC.

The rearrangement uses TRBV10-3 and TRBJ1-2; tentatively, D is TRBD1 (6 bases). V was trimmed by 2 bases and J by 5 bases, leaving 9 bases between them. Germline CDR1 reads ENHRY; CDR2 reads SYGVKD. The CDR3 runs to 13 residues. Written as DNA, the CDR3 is TGTGCCATCAGTGAGGAGGGGGGGTATGGCTACACCTTC. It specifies CAISEEGGYGYTF.

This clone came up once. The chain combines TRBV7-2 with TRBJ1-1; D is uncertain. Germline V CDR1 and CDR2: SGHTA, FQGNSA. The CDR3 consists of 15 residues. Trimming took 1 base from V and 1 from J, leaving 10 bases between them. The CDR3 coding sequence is TGTGCCAGCAGCTTAGGGGGTGCACAGAACACTGAAGCTTTCTTT. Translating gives CASSLGGAQNTEAFF.

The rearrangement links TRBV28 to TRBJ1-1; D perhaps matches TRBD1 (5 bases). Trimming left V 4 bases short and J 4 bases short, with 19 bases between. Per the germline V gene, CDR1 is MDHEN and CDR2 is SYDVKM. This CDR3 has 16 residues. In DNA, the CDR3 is TGTGCCAGCAGTTACTTGTTCGGGGCTTCTAGCACTGAAGCTTTCTTT. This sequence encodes CASSYLFGASSTEAFF.

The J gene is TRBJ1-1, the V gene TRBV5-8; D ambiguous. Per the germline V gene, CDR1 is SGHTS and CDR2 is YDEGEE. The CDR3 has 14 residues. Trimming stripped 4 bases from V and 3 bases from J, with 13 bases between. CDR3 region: CASSSIGVYTEAFF. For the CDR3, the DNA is TGTGCCAGCAGCAGTATAGGCGTTTACACTGAAGCTTTCTTT.

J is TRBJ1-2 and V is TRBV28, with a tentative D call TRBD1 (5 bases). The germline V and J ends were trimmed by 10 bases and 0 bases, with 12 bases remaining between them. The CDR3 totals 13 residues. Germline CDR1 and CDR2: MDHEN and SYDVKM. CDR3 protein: CATWEGTNYGYTF. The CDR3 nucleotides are TGTGCCACCTGGGAGGGGACTAACTATGGCTACACCTTC.

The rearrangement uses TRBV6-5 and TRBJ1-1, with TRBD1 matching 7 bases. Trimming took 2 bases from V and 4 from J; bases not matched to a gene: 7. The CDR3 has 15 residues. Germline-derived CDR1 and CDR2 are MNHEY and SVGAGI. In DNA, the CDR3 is TGTGCCAGCAGTTACCGCCGGGACAGTCCCACTGAAGCTTTCTTT. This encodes CASSYRRDSPTEAFF.

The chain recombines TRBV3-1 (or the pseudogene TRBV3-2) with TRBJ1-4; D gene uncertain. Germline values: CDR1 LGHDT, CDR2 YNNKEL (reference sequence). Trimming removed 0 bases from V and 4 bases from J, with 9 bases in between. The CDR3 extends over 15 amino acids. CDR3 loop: CASSQDREYNEKLFF. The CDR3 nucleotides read TGTGCCAGCAGCCAAGATAGGGAATATAATGAAAAACTGTTTTTT.

CDR3 region: CASSNFGQGEDEQYF. The CDR3 DNA follows: TGTGCCAGCTCGAACTTCGGACAGGGAGAGGACGAGCAGTACTTC. The J gene is TRBJ2-7, the V gene TRBV18; 8 bases fit TRBD1. Germline V CDR1 and CDR2: KGHSH, LQKENI. The CDR3 loop spans 15 amino acids. The junction had 12 bases not matched to a gene; V was cut back by 6 bases and J by 5 bases.

CDR3 DNA sequence: TGCGCCAGCAGCCAAGTCGGCCAGAAAGAGACCCAGTACTTC. It codes for CASSQVGQKETQYF. The J gene is TRBJ2-5, the V gene TRBV4-1, with unresolved D. The CDR3 is 14 residues long. The germline V and J ends were trimmed by 1 base and 3 bases, with 9 bases remaining between them. Germline values: CDR1 MGHRA, CDR2 YSYEKL.

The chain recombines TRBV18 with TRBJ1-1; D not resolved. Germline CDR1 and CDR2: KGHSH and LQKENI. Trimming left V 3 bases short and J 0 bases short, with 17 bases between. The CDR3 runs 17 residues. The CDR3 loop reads CASSPLWAPGMNTEAFF. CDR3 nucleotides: TGTGCCAGCTCACCTCTGTGGGCCCCGGGGATGAACACTGAAGCTTTCTTT.

The CDR3 nucleotides are TGTGCCAGCAGTTTACCCGGCCGAGGAACTGAAGCTTTCTTT. Its protein product is CASSLPGRGTEAFF. This rearrangement joins TRBV27 to TRBJ1-1; D call uncertain. Germline V gene lookup returns CDR1 MNHEY and CDR2 SMNVEV (reference sequence). Between the trimmed V and J ends, which lost 2 bases and 5 bases, there was a span of 12 bases. The CDR3 runs 14 residues.